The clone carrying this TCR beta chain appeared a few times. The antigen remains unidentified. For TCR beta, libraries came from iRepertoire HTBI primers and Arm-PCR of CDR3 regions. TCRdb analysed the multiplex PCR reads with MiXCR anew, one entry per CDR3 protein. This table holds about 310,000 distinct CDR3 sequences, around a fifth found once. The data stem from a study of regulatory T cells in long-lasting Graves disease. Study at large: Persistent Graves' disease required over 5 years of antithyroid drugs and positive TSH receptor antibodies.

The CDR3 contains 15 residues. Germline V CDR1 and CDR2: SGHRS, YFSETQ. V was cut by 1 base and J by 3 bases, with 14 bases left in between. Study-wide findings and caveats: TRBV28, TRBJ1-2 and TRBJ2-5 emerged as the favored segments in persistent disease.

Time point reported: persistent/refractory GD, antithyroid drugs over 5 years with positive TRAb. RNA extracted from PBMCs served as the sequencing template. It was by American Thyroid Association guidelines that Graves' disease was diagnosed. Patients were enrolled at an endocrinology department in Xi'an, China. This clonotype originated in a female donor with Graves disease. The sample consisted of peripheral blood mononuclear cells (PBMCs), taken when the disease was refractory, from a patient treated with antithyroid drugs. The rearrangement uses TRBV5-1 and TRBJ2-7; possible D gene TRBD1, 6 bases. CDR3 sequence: CASSLQTGMVYEQYF. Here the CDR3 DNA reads TGCGCCAGCAGCTTGCAAACAGGGATGGTCTACGAGCAGTACTTC.